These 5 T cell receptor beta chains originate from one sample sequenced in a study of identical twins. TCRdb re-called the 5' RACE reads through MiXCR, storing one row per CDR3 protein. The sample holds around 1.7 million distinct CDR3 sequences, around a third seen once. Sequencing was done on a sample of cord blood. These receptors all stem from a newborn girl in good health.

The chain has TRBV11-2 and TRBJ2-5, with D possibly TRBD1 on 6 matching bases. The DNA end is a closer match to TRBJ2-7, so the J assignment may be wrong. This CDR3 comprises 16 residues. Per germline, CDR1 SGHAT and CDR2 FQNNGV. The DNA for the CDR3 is TGTGCCAGCAGGCCAGTCAGGGGCCCGCGAGACTACGAGCAGTACTTC. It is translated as CASRPVRGPRDYEQYF.

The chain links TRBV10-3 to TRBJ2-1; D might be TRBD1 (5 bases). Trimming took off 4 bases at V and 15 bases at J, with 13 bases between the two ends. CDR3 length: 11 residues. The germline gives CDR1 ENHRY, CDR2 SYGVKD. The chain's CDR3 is CAISGGADWFF. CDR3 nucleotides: TGTGCCATCAGTGGGGGCGCCGACTGGTTCTTC.

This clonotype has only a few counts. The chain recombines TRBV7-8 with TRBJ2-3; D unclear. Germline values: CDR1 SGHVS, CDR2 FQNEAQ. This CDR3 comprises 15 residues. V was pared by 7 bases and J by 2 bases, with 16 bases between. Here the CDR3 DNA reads TGTGCCAGCACCCCTGGTCGACTCCCCACAGATACGCAGTATTTT. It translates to CASTPGRLPTDTQYF.

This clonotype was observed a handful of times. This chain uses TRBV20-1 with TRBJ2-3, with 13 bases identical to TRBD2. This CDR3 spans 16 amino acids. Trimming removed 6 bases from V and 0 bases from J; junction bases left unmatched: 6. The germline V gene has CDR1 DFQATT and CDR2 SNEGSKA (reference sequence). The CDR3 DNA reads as TGCAGTGCACATGGACTAGCGGGGGAGAGCACAGATACGCAGTATTTT. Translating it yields CSAHGLAGESTDTQYF.

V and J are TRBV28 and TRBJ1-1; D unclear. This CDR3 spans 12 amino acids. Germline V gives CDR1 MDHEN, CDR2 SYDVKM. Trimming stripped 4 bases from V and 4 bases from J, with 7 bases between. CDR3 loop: CASSSTPTEAFF. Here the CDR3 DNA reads TGTGCCAGCAGTTCGACCCCCACTGAAGCTTTCTTT. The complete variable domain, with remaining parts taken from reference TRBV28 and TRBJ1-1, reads DVKVTQSSRYLVKRTGEKVFLECVQDMDHENMFWYRQDPGLGLRLIYFSYDVKMKEKGDIPEGYSVSREKKERFSLILESASTNQTSMYLCASSSTPTEAFFGQGTRLTVV.